This TCR beta chain was documented in a study of cytomegalovirus exposure and HLA in healthy donors. Study-wide points: Per published reports, the classifier diagnosed cytomegalovirus status with high specificity and sensitivity.

Method: immunoSEQ multiplex PCR; TCRdb's copy keeps in-frame clones and lacks some. The sample shows some 250,000 clones, about 90% of them seen only once. A word on this clone: Its antigen remains unidentified.

CDR1 is SGHTA, CDR2 FQGNSA, per germline. Trimming took 4 bases from V and 8 from J, leaving 9 bases between them. The CDR3 totals 12 residues. Sequenced sample: PBMCs. The receptor's source is a young woman in good health and CMV-seronegative. The chain joins TRBV7-2 to TRBJ2-1; D gene ambiguous. In DNA form, the CDR3 reads TGTGCCAGCAGCTCCCGCTTTGATGAGCAGTTCTTC. Protein sequence: CASSSRFDEQFF.